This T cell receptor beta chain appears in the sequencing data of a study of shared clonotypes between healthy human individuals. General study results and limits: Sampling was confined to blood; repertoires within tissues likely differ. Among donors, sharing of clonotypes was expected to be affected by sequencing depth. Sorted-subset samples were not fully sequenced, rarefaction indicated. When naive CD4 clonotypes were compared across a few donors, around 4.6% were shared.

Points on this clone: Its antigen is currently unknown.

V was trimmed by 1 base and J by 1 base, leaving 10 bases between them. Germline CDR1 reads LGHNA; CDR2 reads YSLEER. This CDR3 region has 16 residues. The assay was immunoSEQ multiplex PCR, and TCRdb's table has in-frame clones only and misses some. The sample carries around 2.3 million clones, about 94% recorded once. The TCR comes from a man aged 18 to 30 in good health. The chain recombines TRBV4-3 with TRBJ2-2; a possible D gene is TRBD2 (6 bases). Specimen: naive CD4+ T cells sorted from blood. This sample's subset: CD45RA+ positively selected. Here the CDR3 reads CASSQAFGGNTGELFF. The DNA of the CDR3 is TGCGCCAGCAGCCAAGCATTCGGGGGGAACACCGGGGAGCTGTTTTTT.